This TCR beta chain stems from a study of cytomegalovirus exposure and HLA in healthy donors. The length of the CDR3 is 14 residues. Germline V lookup: CDR1 MNHEY, CDR2 SVGAGI. The V gene end was trimmed by 2 bases and the J gene end by 7 bases; junction bases not matched to a gene: 5. The PCR had 60 Vbeta and 13 Jbeta primers. Authors' processing steps: About 9.9 million shared chains were among 65 million to 85 million unique TCR beta chains counted in a later analysis. Produced via immunoSEQ multiplex PCR; TCRdb's table is partial and in-frame only. The V and J calls and clone size were taken over from that table, and D and trimming were inferred from the DNA. Among some 160,000 clones listed, around three quarters were seen once. Findings and limits, study-wide: It was confirmed in vitro that a few of the CMV-associated chains were specific for CMV antigens. The study carried out a later analysis of TCR beta sequences. It associated some 15,000 of them with specific HLA alleles at a false discovery rate of 0.05. Common viral pathogens seemed to be connected with several of the most significant clusters, according to a later analysis.

In regard to this clone: Its specificity is not known.

This receptor was taken from a man aged 40-49 years in good health and CMV-seronegative. Sequencing was done on a sample of PBMCs. The chain has TRBV6-5 and TRBJ2-1, with 7 bases identical to TRBD1. The CDR3 DNA reads as TGTGCCAGCAGTTACGGTCCAGGGGGTAATGAGCAGTTCTTC. Translating it yields CASSYGPGGNEQFF.